Here is one T cell receptor beta chain with its context. Measured with immunoSEQ multiplex PCR; TCRdb has only the in-frame clones, and not every one. The sample consists of 350,000 to 400,000 clones, 91% of them appearing once. The data originate from a study of blood T cell repertoires in COVID-19. Study details: The United States, Italy and Spain were the sources of the acute and convalescent COVID-19 samples.

Each participant's cohort was designated according to participant-reported clinical history. Germline values: CDR1 MNHEY, CDR2 SVGAGI. This CDR3 region has 15 residues. V was pared by 6 bases and J by 2 bases, with 3 bases of the junction left unmatched. This clonotype was obtained from a woman in her forties who had been exposed to COVID-19. The gene calls are TRBV6-5 and TRBJ2-6; 8 nucleotides align to TRBD1. Sequenced input: PBMCs or T cells enriched from blood (not recorded which). CDR3 loop: CASRAGGAGANVLTF. Here the CDR3 DNA reads TGTGCCAGCAGAGCAGGGGGCGCTGGGGCCAACGTCCTGACTTTC.